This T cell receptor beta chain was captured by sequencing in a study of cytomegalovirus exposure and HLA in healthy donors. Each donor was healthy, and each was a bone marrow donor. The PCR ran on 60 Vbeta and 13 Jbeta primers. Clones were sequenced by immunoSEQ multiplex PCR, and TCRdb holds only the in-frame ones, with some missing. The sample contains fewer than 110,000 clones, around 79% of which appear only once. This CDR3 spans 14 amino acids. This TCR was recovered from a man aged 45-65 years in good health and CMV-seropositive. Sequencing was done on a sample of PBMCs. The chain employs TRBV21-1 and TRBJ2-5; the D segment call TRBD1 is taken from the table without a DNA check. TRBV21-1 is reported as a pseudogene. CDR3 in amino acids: CASSKAGQKETQYF. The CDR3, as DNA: TGTGCCAGCAGCAAAGCGGGGCAGAAAGAGACCCAGTACTTC.